This T cell receptor beta chain was obtained from a study of blood T cell repertoires in COVID-19. The overall study: Researchers got acute and convalescent COVID-19 samples from the United States, Italy and Spain. PBMCs, B-cell-depleted T cells, or T cells provided the cDNA or gDNA that made up the material.

The V segment lost 6 bases and the J segment 2 bases; nucleotides outside the gene matches: 3. The CDR3 runs 13 residues. Germline CDR1 and CDR2: SGHDT and YYEEEE. Original handling: Reference gene primers were amplified, and this amplification served to estimate nucleated cell counts. This table comes from immunoSEQ multiplex PCR, and its TCRdb copy is limited to in-frame clones, with some not included. The V and J calls and clone size come from that table; D and trimming were worked out from the DNA. The sample gives more than 100,000 clones, around 86% of which show up once; 25% to 35% is in the top ten.

Sequencing was performed on peripheral blood. The source of this sequence is a woman between 65 and 79 years old with acute or convalescent COVID-19. The chain carries TRBV5-6 and TRBJ2-3, with 7 bases identical to TRBD1. The CDR3 loop reads CASKDRDTDTQYF. The DNA of the CDR3 is TGTGCCAGCAAAGACAGGGACACAGATACGCAGTATTTT.